This TCR beta chain was identified in a study of beta chain features in type 1 diabetes. Study-level points and caveats: For TCRB rearrangement, an influence of HLA type remained unresolved here. Within patients, naive, central memory and Treg TCRB repertoires seemed more similar than within healthy donors. Moderate but significant shortening of TCRB CDR3s was recorded in all four CD4+ subsets from Type 1 diabetes patients.

Note on this clone: Its antigen is currently unknown.

A heparinised blood draw that averaged about 0.11 L was obtained once from each donor. The germline V gene encodes CDR1 SNHLY and CDR2 FYNNEI. The CDR3 covers 11 residues. Trimming removed 8 bases at V and 2 bases at J, with 6 bases between. The investigators reverse transcribed all of the isolated RNA, so they sequenced expressed TCRB transcripts. Libraries were prepared by immunoSEQ multiplex PCR; TCRdb keeps only in-frame clonotypes and omits some of them. The sample holds hundreds of thousands of clones, about 14% seen once. This clonotype was sampled from a man younger than 35 with type 1 diabetes. Sequenced material: naive CD4+ T cells from blood. V is TRBV2 and J is TRBJ2-5; D remains unclear. The CDR3 region has the DNA TGTGCCAGCGAGTTTCAAGAGACCCAGTACTTC. As protein: CASEFQETQYF.